Below are 9 T cell receptor beta chains sequenced from a single sample in a study of blood T cell repertoires in COVID-19. Profiled with immunoSEQ multiplex PCR; TCRdb holds only in-frame clones, not every one. The sample contains nearly 80,000 clones, around 80% of which appear only once. Sequencing used peripheral blood. Every receptor here comes from a man aged 55 to 69 with active or convalescent COVID-19.

The chain uses TRBV2 and TRBJ1-1; D gene ambiguous. Deletions cut 7 bases from V and 1 base from J, with 13 bases between. Germline V gene data show CDR1 as SNHLY and CDR2 as FYNNEI. There are 14 residues in the CDR3. CDR3 nucleotides: TGTGCCAGCACCAGAGGAGGGAAGAACACTGAAGCTTTCTTT. Residues: CASTRGGKNTEAFF.

The V call is TRBV6-5, the J call TRBJ1-6; perhaps TRBD1 as D (5 bases). V lost 6 bases to trimming and J lost 4 bases, with 7 bases between them. The CDR3 consists of 13 residues. The germline V gene encodes CDR1 MNHEY and CDR2 SVGAGI. In nucleotides, the CDR3 is TGTGCCAGCAGGGACACTTATAATTCACCCCTCCACTTT. Protein product: CASRDTYNSPLHF.

The CDR3 nucleotides are TGTGCCAGCAGCCCCCCCGGGACAGGGGCTCTGAATCAGCCCCAGCATTTT. As protein: CASSPPGTGALNQPQHF. The gene calls are TRBV11-3 and TRBJ1-5; 10 bases map to TRBD1. V dropped 5 bases and J dropped 4; count of bases not matched to a gene: 11. Germline V lookup: CDR1 SGHNT, CDR2 YENEEA. The CDR3 loop spans 17 amino acids. The full variable domain, its missing parts supplied by reference TRBV11-3 and TRBJ1-5, is EAGVVQSPRYKIIEKKQPVAFWCNPISGHNTLYWYLQNLGQGPELLIRYENEEAVDDSQLPKDRFSAERLKGVDSTLKIQPAELGDSAVYLCASSPPGTGALNQPQHFGDGTRLSIL.

This clone has just one count. J is TRBJ2-7 and V is TRBV6-5; D possibly corresponds to TRBD1 (5 bases). Trimming removed 2 bases at V and 6 bases at J, with 14 bases between. The CDR3 consists of 14 residues. The germline V gene has CDR1 MNHEY and CDR2 SVGAGI. The CDR3 bases are TGTGCCAGCAGTTACGGTCCAGGGTCCGGCGAGCAGTACTTC. This sequence encodes CASSYGPGSGEQYF.

The chain employs TRBV10-3 and TRBJ2-5; 9 nucleotides align to TRBD2. Germline loops: CDR1 ENHRY, CDR2 SYGVKD. The CDR3 is 14 amino acids. V shed 6 bases and J 5 bases; nucleotides not matched to a gene: 7. The CDR3 reads CAIREAGGQETQYF. For the CDR3, the DNA is TGTGCCATCAGGGAAGCGGGGGGCCAGGAGACCCAGTACTTC.

This clone was seen a single time. The chain is built from TRBV6-5 and TRBJ1-1; the D gene is possibly TRBD1 (5 bases). The length of the CDR3 is 13 residues. The ends were cut back, 2 bases at V and 5 bases at J, with 9 bases in the middle. Germline V gene data show CDR1 as MNHEY and CDR2 as SVGAGI. Here the CDR3 DNA reads TGTGCCAGCAGTTACGCGGGGGGAACTGAAGCTTTCTTT. Encoded protein: CASSYAGGTEAFF.

The chain uses TRBV18 and TRBJ2-4; the D gene is possibly TRBD1 (5 bases). In germline, CDR1 is KGHSH, CDR2 LQKENI. V lost 1 base, J lost 8 bases, and 9 bases lay in between. The CDR3 extends over 13 amino acids. The CDR3 loop is CASSPQGKDIQYF. The DNA of the CDR3 is TGTGCCAGCTCACCACAGGGGAAAGACATTCAGTACTTC.

V and J are TRBV2 and TRBJ2-5, with D uncertain. Trimming took off 5 bases at V and 4 bases at J, with 5 bases between the two ends. In germline, CDR1 is SNHLY, CDR2 FYNNEI. The CDR3 covers 11 residues. The CDR3 bases are TGTGCCAGCAGTCCTTTAGAGACCCAGTACTTC. It specifies CASSPLETQYF.

The rearrangement uses TRBV7-2 and TRBJ1-3; D is unclear. Germline-derived CDR1 and CDR2 are SGHTA and FQGNSA. The length of the CDR3 is 16 residues. V lost 6 bases and J 0 bases, leaving 15 bases between the germline ends. The CDR3, as DNA: TGTGCCAGCAGGACTACCGGGTCCCGCTCTGGAAACACCATATATTTT. As protein: CASRTTGSRSGNTIYF.